What follows is one T cell receptor beta chain and its context. The antigen remains undetermined. This sample is part of a study of T cells expressing NK-cell markers. Looked up from germline, CDR1 is SSHAT and CDR2 is FNYEAQ (reference sequence). The CDR3 consists of 13 residues. Findings and limits, study-wide: These clonotypes additionally ranked first within the CD3+CD56-NKG2C+ fraction of four donors.

After re-calling the 5' RACE reads, TCRdb lists one entry per CDR3 protein, DNA absent. With a few hundred thousand distinct CDR3 sequences in the sample, the ten largest clones hold more than 1.4%. This sequence originates from a woman in her forties or fifties in good health. The sequenced sample was blood T cells: a sorted CD56 or NKG2C T cell subset, CD4+ or CD8+ T cells, or bulk PBMC T cells (not recorded which). This chain uses TRBV7-7 with TRBJ2-7. The CDR3: CASSLGLAAEQYF.